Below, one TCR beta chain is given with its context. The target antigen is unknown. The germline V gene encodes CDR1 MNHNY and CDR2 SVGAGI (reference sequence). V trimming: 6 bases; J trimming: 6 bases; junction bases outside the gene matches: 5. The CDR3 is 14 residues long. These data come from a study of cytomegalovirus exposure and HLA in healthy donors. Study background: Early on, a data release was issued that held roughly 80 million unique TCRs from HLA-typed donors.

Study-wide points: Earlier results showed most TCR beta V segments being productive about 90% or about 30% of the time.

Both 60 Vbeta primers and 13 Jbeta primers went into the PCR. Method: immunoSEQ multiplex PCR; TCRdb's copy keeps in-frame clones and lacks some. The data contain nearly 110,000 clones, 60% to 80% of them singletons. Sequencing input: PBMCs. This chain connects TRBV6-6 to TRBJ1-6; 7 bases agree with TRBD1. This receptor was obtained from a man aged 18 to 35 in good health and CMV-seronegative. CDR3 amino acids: CASRETGTNSPLHF. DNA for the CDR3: TGTGCCAGCAGGGAGACAGGGACTAATTCACCCCTCCACTTT.